These T cell receptor beta chains were read from a single sample in a study of cytomegalovirus exposure and HLA in healthy donors. TCRdb's copy holds only in-frame clones and misses some; the assay was immunoSEQ multiplex PCR. The sample lists more than 200,000 clones; roughly 80% were seen once. The specimen was PBMCs. Source of these receptors: a girl aged 2 to 9 in good health and CMV-seronegative. The CDR3 runs from the conserved cysteine through the conserved F or W. D genes are given only for firm matches.

v_gene: TRBV2
len: 13
d_gene: NA
j_gene: TRBJ1-2
CDR3aa: CASSVMAQDGYTF

v_gene: TRBV27
len: 13
d_gene: NA
j_gene: TRBJ1-2
CDR3aa: CASSFGGERGYTF

v_gene: TRBV30
len: 14
d_gene: TRBD1
j_gene: TRBJ1-1
CDR3aa: CAWRPKTGVTEAFF

v_gene: TRBV6-5
len: 14
d_gene: TRBD1
j_gene: TRBJ1-1
CDR3aa: CASRPDRVGTEAFF

v_gene: TRBV7-9
len: 15
d_gene: NA
j_gene: TRBJ2-1
CDR3aa: CASSLVALIYNEQFF

v_gene: TRBV5-4
len: 15
d_gene: NA
j_gene: TRBJ1-4
CDR3aa: CASSFDRSRDEKLFF

v_gene: TRBV6-5
len: 16
d_gene: NA
j_gene: TRBJ2-7
CDR3aa: CASSYSDSLSSYEQYF

v_gene: TRBV7-9
len: 16
d_gene: TRBD1
j_gene: TRBJ2-7
CDR3aa: CASSLTGTGDSYEQYF

v_gene: TRBV20-1
len: 9
d_gene: TRBD1
j_gene: TRBJ1-2
CDR3aa: CSSGQGGTF

v_gene: TRBV5-5
len: 14
d_gene: NA
j_gene: TRBJ1-1
CDR3aa: CASSLGFSGTEAFF

v_gene: TRBV7-9
len: 16
d_gene: NA
j_gene: TRBJ1-2
CDR3aa: CASSLGLQGANYGYTF

v_gene: TRBV5-1
len: 16
d_gene: NA
j_gene: TRBJ2-4
CDR3aa: CASRWFSGYTKNIQYF

v_gene: TRBV7-9
len: 13
d_gene: TRBD2
j_gene: TRBJ2-7
CDR3aa: CASRAAGGYEQYF

v_gene: TRBV13
len: 17
d_gene: TRBD1
j_gene: TRBJ1-4
CDR3aa: CASSPTGGMDRVEKLFF

v_gene: TRBV4-1
len: 15
d_gene: NA
j_gene: TRBJ1-2
CDR3aa: CASSQVRFLTIGYTF

v_gene: TRBV6-1
len: 14
d_gene: NA
j_gene: TRBJ2-1
CDR3aa: CASSEDRVPNEQFF

v_gene: TRBV30
len: 16
d_gene: TRBD2
j_gene: TRBJ2-1
CDR3aa: CAWRLASGEINNEQFF

v_gene: TRBV5-4
len: 15
d_gene: TRBD2
j_gene: TRBJ2-7
CDR3aa: CASSLGTSGSPEQYF

v_gene: TRBV6-5
len: 14
d_gene: NA
j_gene: TRBJ1-1
CDR3aa: CASSWVGQATSIVF

v_gene: TRBV19
len: 19
d_gene: TRBD1
j_gene: TRBJ1-2
CDR3aa: CASSISWGQGAVANYGYTF

v_gene: TRBV6-1
len: 14
d_gene: TRBD1
j_gene: TRBJ2-7
CDR3aa: CASIRTGGVGEQYF

v_gene: TRBV2
len: 15
d_gene: TRBD1
j_gene: TRBJ1-6
CDR3aa: CASSERRGRASPLHF

v_gene: TRBV6-5
len: 15
d_gene: NA
j_gene: TRBJ1-5
CDR3aa: CASSKTQGSNQPQHF

v_gene: TRBV7-6
len: 15
d_gene: TRBD1
j_gene: TRBJ2-7
CDR3aa: CASGPRTGLVQEQYF

v_gene: TRBV5-1
len: 15
d_gene: NA
j_gene: TRBJ2-7
CDR3aa: CASSSDTRGLDEQYF

v_gene: TRBV4-1
len: 16
d_gene: TRBD2
j_gene: TRBJ2-7
CDR3aa: CASSQGGLAGLYEQYF

v_gene: TRBV4-1
len: 16
d_gene: NA
j_gene: TRBJ2-2
CDR3aa: CASSQDPGMNTGELFF

v_gene: TRBV5-1
len: 16
d_gene: NA
j_gene: TRBJ2-1
CDR3aa: CASSLVVRPIDNEQFF

v_gene: TRBV5-1
len: 16
d_gene: NA
j_gene: TRBJ2-1
CDR3aa: CASTPTQGYSYNEQFF

v_gene: TRBV6-5
len: 11
d_gene: NA
j_gene: TRBJ1-4
CDR3aa: CASSPGEKLFF

v_gene: TRBV7-9
len: 12
d_gene: NA
j_gene: TRBJ2-1
CDR3aa: CSSSFNYNEQFF

v_gene: TRBV5-1
len: 14
d_gene: NA
j_gene: TRBJ2-5
CDR3aa: CASSSGTLGETQYF

v_gene: TRBV7-9
len: 13
d_gene: NA
j_gene: TRBJ2-5
CDR3aa: CASRRQEEETQYF

v_gene: TRBV6-1
len: 15
d_gene: TRBD1
j_gene: TRBJ1-4
CDR3aa: CASRPPGQGNEKLFF

v_gene: TRBV18
len: 15
d_gene: TRBD1
j_gene: TRBJ1-1
CDR3aa: CASSRTHDRGMEAFF

v_gene: TRBV11-2
len: 16
d_gene: TRBD2
j_gene: TRBJ2-5
CDR3aa: CASSLGGRGGMETQYF